This TCR beta chain derives from a study of CD8 T cells in ankylosing spondylitis. The sample holds a few counts of this clonotype. In TCRdb, the 5' RACE reads were re-called with MiXCR into one record per CDR3 protein. The data show around 140,000 distinct CDR3 sequences, roughly 11% seen once. The CDR3 length is 14 residues. The V end lost 4 bases, the J end lost 2 bases, and 10 bases lay between the germline ends. V usage is TRBV12-3 or TRBV12-4 and J usage is TRBJ2-3; weak D call: TRBD1 (6 bases). The source material was blood, either unsorted or a sorted T cell fraction (not recorded which). The receptor comes from a female donor with ankylosing spondylitis or in good health (not recorded which). The CDR3 region is CASSSDRYTDTQYF. CDR3 coding DNA: TGTGCCAGCAGTTCCGACAGGTACACAGATACGCAGTATTTT.